This T cell receptor (beta chain) was profiled in a study of blood T cell repertoires in COVID-19. Across the study: The origin of the acute and convalescent COVID-19 samples was the United States, Italy and Spain. PBMCs, B-cell-depleted T cells, or T cells provided the cDNA or gDNA that made up the material.

Patients from Seattle were sampled longitudinally, starting during active infection. This clone was observed a few times. Trimming took off 1 base at V and 5 bases at J, with 10 bases between the two ends. Germline CDR1 reads SGHRS; CDR2 reads YFSETQ. The CDR3 loop spans 14 amino acids. Original methodology: Researchers report that nucleated cell counts were estimated from reference gene primer amplification. The table came from immunoSEQ multiplex PCR; TCRdb's copy has only in-frame clones and leaves some out. For V, J and clone size, that table is used; D and trimming come from the DNA. The sample carries some 140,000 clones, roughly 80% recorded once.

The receptor was derived from a woman aged 60 to 75 with COVID-19, enrolled during active disease. This chain joins TRBV5-1 and TRBJ2-1; a weak D match, TRBD2 (6 bases). Sequenced sample: peripheral blood. CDR3 bases: TGCGCCAGCAGCTTGCGACTAGGACACAATGAGCAGTTCTTC. Protein product: CASSLRLGHNEQFF.